Following are 7 T cell receptor beta chains from one sample sequenced in a study of blood T cell repertoires in COVID-19. Profiled with immunoSEQ multiplex PCR; TCRdb holds only in-frame clones, not every one. The data hold 250,000 to 300,000 clones, with roughly 91% observed a single time. Sequenced: PBMCs or T cells enriched from blood (not recorded which). The receptors come from a woman aged 35 to 49 with acute COVID-19.

V usage is TRBV2 and J usage is TRBJ1-5; D unresolved. Germline V CDR1 and CDR2: SNHLY, FYNNEI. The CDR3 consists of 13 residues. Trimming shortened V by 4 bases and J by 6 bases, and 10 bases separated the two germline ends. The CDR3 is CASSGGVGQPQHF. As DNA, the CDR3 is TGTGCCAGCAGTGGGGGAGTCGGTCAGCCCCAGCATTTT. The full variable domain, rest sourced from reference TRBV2 and TRBJ1-5, is EPEVTQTPSHQVTQMGQEVILRCVPISNHLYFYWYRQILGQKVEFLVSFYNNEISEKSEIFDDQFSVERPDGSNFTLKIRSTKLEDSAMYFCASSGGVGQPQHFGDGTRLSIL.

The chain couples TRBV6-5 to TRBJ2-7; tentative D call: TRBD1 (6 bases). CDR3 length: 12 amino acids. V was clipped by 5 bases and J by 7 bases, with 12 bases between them. Germline CDR1 and CDR2: MNHEY and SVGAGI. This chain's CDR3 is CASSRTADEQYF. In nucleotides, the CDR3 is TGTGCCAGCAGTCGGACAGCTGATGAGCAGTACTTC.

V and J are TRBV28 and TRBJ2-2; 7 nucleotides align to TRBD1. Per the germline V gene, CDR1 is MDHEN and CDR2 is SYDVKM. The CDR3 contains 13 residues. V lost 6 bases and J lost 7; bases outside the gene matches: 5. The CDR3 DNA follows: TGTGCCAGCAGGACTCAGGGGGTCGGGGAGCTGTTTTTT. Encoded protein: CASRTQGVGELFF.

The chain couples TRBV7-8 to TRBJ2-5; a possible D gene is TRBD2 (6 bases). With 5 bases removed from V and 1 base from J, the gap between germline ends came to 14 bases. There are 15 residues in the CDR3. Germline values: CDR1 SGHVS, CDR2 FQNEAQ. The CDR3 region has the DNA TGTGCCAGCAGCCCGTCCACTAGCCGCCAAGAGACCCAGTACTTC. Protein sequence: CASSPSTSRQETQYF.

V gene TRBV19 combines with J gene TRBJ2-3; 13 bases agree with TRBD2. Germline lookup yields CDR1 LNHDA and CDR2 SQIVND (reference sequence). The V and J ends lost 5 bases and 1 base, in that order; junction bases with no gene match: 9. There are 18 residues in the CDR3. CDR3 loop: CASSVGTSGTRGTDTQYF. The CDR3 DNA follows: TGTGCCAGTAGTGTGGGGACTAGCGGGACTAGAGGCACAGATACGCAGTATTTT.

The rearrangement joins TRBV10-2 to TRBJ2-4; 9 nucleotides line up with TRBD1. With 2 bases clipped from V and 8 bases from J, the junction kept 7 bases outside the gene matches. Germline V gene sequence: CDR1 WSHSY, CDR2 SAAADI. The CDR3 loop spans 15 amino acids. CDR3 amino acids: CASSETGTGYDIQYF. Written as DNA, the CDR3 is TGCGCCAGCAGTGAGACCGGGACAGGGTATGACATTCAGTACTTC.

The V call is TRBV27, the J call TRBJ2-7; possible D gene TRBD1, 6 bases. Trimming cost V 4 bases and J 7 bases, with 14 bases left between them. Germline-derived CDR1 and CDR2 are MNHEY and SMNVEV (reference sequence). The CDR3 runs 13 residues. DNA for the CDR3: TGTGCCAGCAGTTATAGTCAGGGGCGGGAGCAGTACTTC. Protein sequence: CASSYSQGREQYF.